The present T cell receptor (beta chain) was sequenced within a study of technical replicates of blood from a handful of donors. Germline loops: CDR1 SQVTM, CDR2 ANQGSEA. Trimming took 6 bases from V and 7 from J; bases not matched to a gene: 8. The CDR3 consists of 14 residues. TCRdb's table, derived via immunoSEQ multiplex PCR, lists solely in-frame clones and lacks some. The repertoire holds tens of thousands of clones, 80% to 95% seen once, with over 0.35% in the top ten. This sequence originates from a human donor in good health. V is TRBV29-1 and J is TRBJ2-1; 11 bases are a match to TRBD2. The sample was T cells isolated from PBMCs. CDR3 amino acids: CSVHLAGGGNEQFF. CDR3 DNA sequence: TGCAGCGTCCATCTAGCGGGAGGAGGGAATGAGCAGTTCTTC.